This passage covers 5 T cell receptor beta chains from one sample sequenced in a study of blood T cell repertoires in COVID-19. The repertoire was sequenced with immunoSEQ multiplex PCR; TCRdb's copy has only in-frame clones and lacks some. The data hold around 230,000 clones, with 70% to 90% observed a single time. Sequencing was performed on PBMCs or T cells enriched from blood (not recorded which). These receptors were collected from a woman aged 35 to 49 with acute COVID-19.

This chain connects TRBV18 to TRBJ1-3, with D unclear. Trimming took off 4 bases at V and 0 bases at J, with 13 bases between the two ends. Germline CDR1 and CDR2: KGHSH and LQKENI. The CDR3 is made up of 16 amino acids. CDR3: CASSLSVPGSGNTIYF. The CDR3 DNA sequence: TGTGCCAGCTCACTTTCGGTGCCAGGCTCTGGAAACACCATATATTTT.

The chain couples TRBV4-3 to TRBJ2-2; D gene unclear. The CDR3 length is 16 residues. V shed 0 bases and J shed 5 bases, with 13 bases lying between them. Germline values: CDR1 LGHNA, CDR2 YSLEER. The CDR3: CASSQDVTLWTGELFF. In DNA, the CDR3 is TGCGCCAGCAGCCAAGATGTTACATTATGGACCGGGGAGCTGTTTTTT.

The chain uses TRBV3-1 (or the pseudogene TRBV3-2) and TRBJ2-5; D remains unclear. This CDR3 spans 12 amino acids. Trimming took off 1 base at V and 5 bases at J, with 5 bases between the two ends. Germline CDR1 LGHDT, CDR2 YNNKEL (reference sequence). The CDR3 DNA sequence: TGTGCCAGCAGCCAAGGCGGCGAGACCCAGTACTTC. Protein sequence: CASSQGGETQYF.

The rearrangement joins TRBV7-9 to TRBJ2-7; D possibly corresponds to TRBD2 (5 bases). V was clipped by 5 bases and J by 5 bases, with 13 bases between them. Germline assignment: CDR1 SEHNR and CDR2 FQNEAQ (reference sequence). The CDR3 length is 13 residues. The DNA for the CDR3 is TGTGCCAGCAGCCAAACGGGGAAGCACGAGCAGTACTTC. The encoded protein is CASSQTGKHEQYF.

J is TRBJ1-5 and V is TRBV6-5; D uncertain. V lost 6 bases and J 0 bases, leaving 12 bases between the germline ends. Germline V gene lookup returns CDR1 MNHEY and CDR2 SVGAGI. This CDR3 is 15 amino acids long. CDR3 sequence: CASRPGRYSNQPQHF. The CDR3 DNA is TGTGCCAGCAGGCCGGGGAGGTATAGCAATCAGCCCCAGCATTTT.